Presented here are 9 T cell receptor beta chains from one specimen sequenced in a study of early T cells in non-severe SARS-CoV-2 infection (dated by TCRdb to the early 2020s). The library was obtained by 5' RACE. Reads for this sample came from a NextSeq 500. TCRdb reran the public reads through fastp at Q25 and MiXCR, keeping productive beta chains. Each entry is one CDR3 protein sequence, shown with its most common DNA and genes. The sample table holds about 110,000 distinct CDR3 sequences, of which 10% to 15% were seen once. The ten largest clonotypes hold approximately 4% of the sample. Material: whole blood, obtained at baseline. These receptors came from an adult who was a healthcare worker with PCR-confirmed SARS-CoV-2 infection or an uninfected control (not recorded which).

This clonotype was recorded many times. This chain connects TRBV6-6 to TRBJ1-5; 8 nucleotides agree with TRBD1. V trimming: 6 bases; J trimming: 5 bases; junction bases outside the gene matches: 15. CDR1 is MNHNY and CDR2 is SVGAGI in the germline V gene (reference sequence). The CDR3 is 17 amino acids. The CDR3 region has the DNA TGTGCCAGCAGCCCCTCTGGTGGCAGGGGGCAGGATCAGCCCCAGCATTTT. It encodes CASSPSGGRGQDQPQHF.

The V and J genes are TRBV29-1 and TRBJ1-4; D is uncertain. Trimming stripped 4 bases from V and 2 bases from J, with 8 bases between. There are 13 residues in the CDR3. Germline CDR1 and CDR2: SQVTM and ANQGSEA. CDR3 sequence: CSVGGSTNEKLFF. The DNA of the CDR3 is TGCAGCGTTGGTGGCAGTACTAATGAAAAACTGTTTTTT.

V and J are TRBV2 and TRBJ2-3; 7 nucleotides match TRBD2. The V gene's germline CDR1 is SNHLY and CDR2 FYNNEI. The CDR3 has 14 amino acids. J gave up 3 bases and V 10 bases, and 10 bases lay outside the gene matches. The DNA for the CDR3 is TGTGCCACCCAACGGGAGCGGGGTACAGATACGCAGTATTTT. It yields the protein CATQRERGTDTQYF.

The chain couples TRBV27 to TRBJ1-1; D call uncertain. CDR1 and CDR2 (germline): MNHEY, SMNVEV (reference sequence). This CDR3 has 16 amino acids. V shed 3 bases and J shed 0 bases, with 14 bases lying between them. CDR3 in DNA: TGTGCCAGCAGTTTTGGAGCAGGAGCTATGAACACTGAAGCTTTCTTT. It encodes CASSFGAGAMNTEAFF.

The chain links TRBV11-3 to TRBJ2-7; 8 bases line up with TRBD2. The V segment lost 5 bases and the J segment 5 bases; nucleotides outside the gene matches: 11. The CDR3 length is 15 residues. Germline V lookup: CDR1 SGHNT, CDR2 YENEEA. In DNA, the CDR3 is TGTGCCAGCAGCAATAATGACCCCGGGAGGGACGAGCAGTACTTC. It codes for CASSNNDPGRDEQYF. Full variable domain (remainder filled in from reference TRBV11-3 and TRBJ2-7): EAGVVQSPRYKIIEKKQPVAFWCNPISGHNTLYWYLQNLGQGPELLIRYENEEAVDDSQLPKDRFSAERLKGVDSTLKIQPAELGDSAVYLCASSNNDPGRDEQYFGPGTRLTVT.

This rearrangement joins TRBV29-1 to TRBJ1-2; D is possibly TRBD1 (5 bases). This CDR3 region has 15 residues. Germline CDR1 and CDR2: SQVTM and ANQGSEA. V lost 2 bases and J 0 bases, leaving 13 bases between the germline ends. CDR3 in amino acids: CSVEQRQTANYGYTF. The DNA of the CDR3 is TGCAGCGTTGAACAACGACAGACAGCTAACTATGGCTACACCTTC.

This clonotype was seen only a few times. The chain uses TRBV10-1 and TRBJ2-7, with D tentatively TRBD2 (6 bases). The germline V gene encodes CDR1 WNHNN and CDR2 SYGVQD (reference sequence). CDR3 length: 12 residues. V lost 8 bases and J lost 9, with 17 bases in between. CDR3 sequence reads: CASPGDPQRQYF. CDR3 bases: TGCGCCAGCCCGGGGGACCCCCAGCGGCAGTACTTC.

The V call is TRBV7-3, the J call TRBJ2-1, with D maybe TRBD1 (5 bases). The ends were cut back, 2 bases at V and 6 bases at J, with 8 bases in the middle. Germline V gives CDR1 SGHTA, CDR2 FQGTGA. The length of the CDR3 is 13 residues. Here the CDR3 reads CASSLFGANEQFF. The CDR3 DNA follows: TGTGCCAGCAGCTTATTTGGGGCCAATGAGCAGTTCTTC.

The sample holds many counts of this clonotype. This sequence joins TRBV18 and TRBJ2-7; no clear D gene. The CDR3 contains 14 residues. Between the trimmed V and J ends, which lost 3 bases and 0 bases, there was a span of 9 bases. In germline, CDR1 is KGHSH, CDR2 LQKENI. CDR3 loop: CASSPRTDSYEQYF. The CDR3 DNA reads as TGTGCCAGCTCACCCCGGACGGACTCCTACGAGCAGTACTTC. Filled out from reference TRBV18 and TRBJ2-7, the complete variable domain reads NAGVMQNPRHLVRRRGQEARLRCSPMKGHSHVYWYRQLPEEGLKFMVYLQKENIIDESGMPKERFSAEFPKEGPSILRIQQVVRGDSAAYFCASSPRTDSYEQYFGPGTRLTVT.